This paragraph reports one TCR beta chain. Antigen specificity is unknown. This sample stems from a study of T cells after yellow fever vaccination. About the study: In the case of low-cell-number fractions, SMART-Seq v4 Ultra Low Input was used for preparation.

Germline V gene sequence: CDR1 MNHNS, CDR2 SASEGT. The CDR3 extends over 14 amino acids. Trimming left V 5 bases short and J 5 bases short, with 15 bases between. The study, taken as a whole, reports: Most primary-vaccination clones reappeared after the booster (approximately 95% CD4, roughly 88% CD8). Only a minor proportion of clonotypes was detected across both CD4 and CD8 compartments.

The study made its TCR cDNA through 5'RACE template switching. That step introduced a universal primer site along with UMIs. One entry per CDR3 protein results from TCRdb running MiXCR on the 5' RACE reads. The repertoire includes 200,000 to 250,000 distinct CDR3 sequences, less than 9% of them detected once, and about 0.85% sits in the top ten. The rearrangement links TRBV6-1 to TRBJ2-5; no firm D call. The sample here was CD4+ T cells sorted from PBMCs, taken 15 days after the yellow fever booster vaccination. This receptor was identified in a young man who received the YFV17D yellow fever vaccine. CDR3 DNA: TGTGCCAGCAGTATCTGGACGGAAAGGGAGACCCAGTACTTC. Amino acid sequence: CASSIWTERETQYF.